This T cell receptor (beta chain) was retrieved from a study of T cells after yellow fever vaccination. This CDR3 region has 13 residues. V gave up 7 bases and J gave up 4 bases; unmatched junction bases: 6. Germline CDR1 and CDR2: SGHNT and YYREEE (reference sequence). This clonotype was detected only a few times. Its matching antigen is unknown. A single record per CDR3 protein comes from TCRdb applying MiXCR to the 5' RACE reads. Of 200,000 to 250,000 distinct CDR3 sequences listed, about 7% were seen once; the top ten hold roughly 0.86%. Findings of the study overall: Post-booster reappearance was seen for most primary-vaccination clones (around 96% CD4, 75% to 90% CD8).

The gene calls are TRBV5-4 and TRBJ1-2; the match to TRBD1 covers 8 bases. The input for sequencing was CD4+ T cells sorted from PBMCs, taken 15 days after the yellow fever booster vaccination. The source is a man aged 25 to 40 who received the YFV17D yellow fever vaccine. CDR3 sequence reads: CASRDRFFYGYTF. Here the CDR3 DNA reads TGTGCCAGCCGGGACAGGTTTTTCTATGGCTACACCTTC.